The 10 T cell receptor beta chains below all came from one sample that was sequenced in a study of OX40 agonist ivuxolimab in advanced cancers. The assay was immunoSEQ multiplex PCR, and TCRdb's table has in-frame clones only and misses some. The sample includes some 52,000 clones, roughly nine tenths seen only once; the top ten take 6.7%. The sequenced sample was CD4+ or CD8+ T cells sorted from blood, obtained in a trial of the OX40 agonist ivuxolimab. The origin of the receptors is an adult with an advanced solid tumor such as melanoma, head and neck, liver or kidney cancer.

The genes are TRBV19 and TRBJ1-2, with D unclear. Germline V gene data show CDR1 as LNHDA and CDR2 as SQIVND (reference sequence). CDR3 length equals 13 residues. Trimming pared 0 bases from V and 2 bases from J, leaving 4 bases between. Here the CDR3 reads CASSIESNYGYTF. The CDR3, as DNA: TGTGCCAGTAGTATAGAGAGCAACTATGGCTACACCTTC.

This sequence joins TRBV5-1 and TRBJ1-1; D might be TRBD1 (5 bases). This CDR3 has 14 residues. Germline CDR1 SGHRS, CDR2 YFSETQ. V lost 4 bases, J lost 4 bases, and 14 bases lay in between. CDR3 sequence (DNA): TGCGCCAGCAGCGGCAGGGTAAAGACCACTGAAGCTTTCTTT. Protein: CASSGRVKTTEAFF.

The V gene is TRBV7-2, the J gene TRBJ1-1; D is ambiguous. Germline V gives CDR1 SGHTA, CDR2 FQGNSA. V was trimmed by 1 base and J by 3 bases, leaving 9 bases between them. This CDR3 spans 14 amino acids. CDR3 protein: CASSLEGRDTEAFF. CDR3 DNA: TGTGCCAGCAGCTTAGAAGGGCGGGACACTGAAGCTTTCTTT.

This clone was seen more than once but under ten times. CDR3 residues: CASSFVNGDTQYF. Written as DNA, the CDR3 is TGTGCCAGCAGTTTTGTAAACGGAGATACGCAGTATTTT. The chain links TRBV28 to TRBJ2-3; no clear D gene. The CDR3 consists of 13 residues. CDR1 and CDR2 from the germline V gene are MDHEN and SYDVKM. Trimming took 3 bases from V and 5 from J, leaving 9 bases between them.

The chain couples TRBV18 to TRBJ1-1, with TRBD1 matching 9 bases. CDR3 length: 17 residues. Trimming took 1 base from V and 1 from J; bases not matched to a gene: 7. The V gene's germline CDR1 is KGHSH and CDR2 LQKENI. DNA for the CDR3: TGTGCCAGCTCACCACTGCCCCAACAGGGGGCGAACACTGAAGCTTTCTTT. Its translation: CASSPLPQQGANTEAFF.

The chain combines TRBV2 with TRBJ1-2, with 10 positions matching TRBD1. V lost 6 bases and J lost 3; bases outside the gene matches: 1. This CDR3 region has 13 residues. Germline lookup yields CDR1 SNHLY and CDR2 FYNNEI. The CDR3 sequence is CASSGQGDYGYTF. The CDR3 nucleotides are TGTGCCAGCAGCGGACAGGGGGACTATGGCTACACCTTC.

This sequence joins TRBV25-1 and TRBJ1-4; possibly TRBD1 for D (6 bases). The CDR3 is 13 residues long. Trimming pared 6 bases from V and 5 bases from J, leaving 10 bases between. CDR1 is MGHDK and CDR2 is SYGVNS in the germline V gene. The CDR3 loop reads CASRRTENEKLFF. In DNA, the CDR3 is TGTGCCAGCAGGCGGACAGAGAATGAAAAACTGTTTTTT.

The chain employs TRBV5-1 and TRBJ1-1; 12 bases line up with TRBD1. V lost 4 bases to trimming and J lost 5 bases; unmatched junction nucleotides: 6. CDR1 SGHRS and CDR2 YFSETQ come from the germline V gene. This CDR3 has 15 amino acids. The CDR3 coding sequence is TGCGCCAGCAGCCTGGGACAGGGGGCGTTTACTGAAGCTTTCTTT. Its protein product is CASSLGQGAFTEAFF.

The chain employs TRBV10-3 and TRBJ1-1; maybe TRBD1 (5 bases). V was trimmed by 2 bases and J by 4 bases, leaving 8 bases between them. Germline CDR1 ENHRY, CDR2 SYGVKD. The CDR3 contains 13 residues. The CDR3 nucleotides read TGTGCCATCAGTGAGACCGGGACCACTGAAGCTTTCTTT. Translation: CAISETGTTEAFF.

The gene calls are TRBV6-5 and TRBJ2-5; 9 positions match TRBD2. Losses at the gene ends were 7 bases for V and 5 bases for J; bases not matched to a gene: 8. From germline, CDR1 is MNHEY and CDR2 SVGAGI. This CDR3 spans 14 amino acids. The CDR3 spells CASTLAGAGETQYF. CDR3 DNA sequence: TGTGCCAGCACCTTAGCGGGGGCAGGGGAGACCCAGTACTTC.